This T cell receptor beta chain was sequenced during a study of regulatory T cells in long-lasting Graves disease. Relying on iRepertoire HTBI primers and Arm-PCR of CDR3 regions, the team built TCR beta libraries. One entry per CDR3 protein, called by TCRdb with MiXCR from the multiplex PCR reads. The data contain 250,000 or so distinct CDR3 sequences, 18% of them singletons. The V and J ends lost 7 bases and 1 base respectively, with 13 bases between them. This CDR3 spans 15 amino acids. Germline CDR1 MNHNS, CDR2 SASEGT. As for time point: newly diagnosed GD, antithyroid drugs for less than 3 months. RNA extracted from PBMCs served as the sequencing template. This sample also belongs to another study, concerning T cells in Graves' hyperthyroidism and ophthalmopathy. Per that paper: The primer set for the first-round RT-PCR of the TCR CDR3 was HTBI.

The sequencing here drew on peripheral blood mononuclear cells (PBMCs), taken at new diagnosis, from a patient treated with antithyroid drugs. The V gene is TRBV6-1, the J gene TRBJ2-2; D is possibly TRBD2 (6 bases). This TCR was sampled from a woman in her twenties or thirties with Graves disease. The CDR3: CASTKEEGNTGELFF. CDR3 nucleotides: TGTGCCAGCACTAAAGAGGAGGGGAACACCGGGGAGCTGTTTTTT.